This T cell receptor (beta chain) comes out of a study of immune heterogeneity within non-small cell lung tumors. Across the study: The composition of the tumors was 4 squamous cell carcinomas, fewer than 13 non-squamous carcinomas and 1 not otherwise specified. Findings of the study overall: Locally, T-cell clonality showed a moderate but significant correlation with tumor mutational burden measured at the same site (R approximately 0.35). Patients largely differed in their high-frequency T-cell receptor beta clonotypes.

Multiplex PCR amplified TCR beta CDR3 with 32 V and 13 J primers. TCRdb re-derived calls from the multiplex PCR reads in MiXCR, one entry per CDR3 protein. This table has 9,500 to 13,000 distinct CDR3 sequences, approximately 25% appearing once. At approximately 600 ng per sample, bulk tumor genomic DNA provided the template. Surgeons took several biopsies per primary tumor, spaced far apart, during surgery. Enrolled patients presented with newly diagnosed, previously untreated non-small cell lung cancer and underwent curative surgery. Samples were obtained from newly diagnosed non-small cell lung cancer patients who were having surgery with curative intent. In the case of this clonotype: Its antigen is still unknown. This could be a read error, since a much larger clone is one nucleotide away. Because the CDR3 is missing its conserved closing phenylalanine or tryptophan, this is likely a read error.

With 3 bases removed from V and 3 bases from J, the gap between germline ends came to 8 bases. The V gene's germline CDR1 is WNHNN and CDR2 SYGVQD (reference sequence). There are 13 residues in the CDR3. The receptor comes from a woman in her fifties or sixties with non-small cell lung cancer. Sequencing used lung tumor tissue. J is TRBJ1-1 and V is TRBV10-1, with D unresolved. The CDR3 nucleotides read TGCGCCAGCAGTGACAGGACTGACACTGAAGCTTTCCTT. Encoded protein: CASSDRTDTEAFL.